Each of the 32 T cell receptor beta chains below was sequenced from the same sample in a study of beta chain features in type 1 diabetes. Study-wide results and caveats: Shorter TCRB CDR3s, moderately but significantly so, marked every one of the four CD4+ subsets in Type 1 diabetes patients.

These TCRs' antigens remain unknown. The authors reverse transcribed all of the isolated RNA, so sequencing captured expressed TCRB transcripts. TCRdb's copy holds only in-frame clones and misses some; the assay was immunoSEQ multiplex PCR. The sample shows approximately 360,000 clones, 10% to 15% of them seen only once. Sequencing was carried out using naive CD4+ T cells from blood. These receptor sequences come from a woman under 30 with type 1 diabetes.

This clone has only a few counts. The V gene is TRBV15, the J gene TRBJ2-1; 12 bases line up with TRBD2. The CDR3 covers 18 residues. V was clipped by 4 bases and J by 6 bases; unmatched bases: 13. Looked up from germline, CDR1 is LNHNV and CDR2 is YYDKDF (reference sequence). This CDR3 reads CATSTPPTLAGGFNEQFF. The CDR3, as DNA: TGTGCCACCAGCACCCCCCCCACTCTAGCGGGAGGGTTCAATGAGCAGTTCTTC.

This clone was seen a handful of times. The J gene is TRBJ1-2, the V gene TRBV20-1; D is undetermined. Per germline, CDR1 DFQATT and CDR2 SNEGSKA (reference sequence). This CDR3 region has 9 residues. Trimming pared 7 bases from V and 9 bases from J, leaving 9 bases between. The CDR3, as DNA: TGCAGTGTGAGTCCGAGCTACACCTTC. It yields the protein CSVSPSYTF.

This clone was observed a few times. CDR3 DNA: TGTGCCTGGAATTTAGCGGGAGGCGAGACCCAGTACTTC. This translates into CAWNLAGGETQYF. This sequence joins TRBV30 and TRBJ2-5; 10 bases are a match to TRBD2. V shed 4 bases and J 5 bases; nucleotides not matched to a gene: 4. The V gene's germline CDR1 is GTSNPN and CDR2 SVGIG (reference sequence). The CDR3 runs 13 residues.

The table lists this clone with a few counts. The chain has TRBV4-1 and TRBJ2-5, with TRBD1 as a possible D gene (5 bases). Germline V gene data show CDR1 as MGHRA and CDR2 as YSYEKL. The CDR3 sequence is 14 residues long. Trimming took 2 bases from V and 3 from J, leaving 10 bases between them. CDR3 DNA: TGCGCCAGCAGCCAATGGACCAGGGAAGAGACCCAGTACTTC. It is translated as CASSQWTREETQYF.

The chain combines TRBV6-5 with TRBJ2-1; D may be TRBD1 (5 bases). CDR1 is MNHEY, CDR2 SVGAGI, per germline. V dropped 2 bases and J dropped 7 bases, with 12 bases sitting between them. This CDR3 region has 14 residues. CDR3 DNA: TGTGCCAGCAGTTACGGTCAGGGAAGGAATGAGCAGTTCTTC. Translation gives CASSYGQGRNEQFF.

CDR3 in amino acids: CASSPHRTSGGETQYF. As DNA, the CDR3 is TGTGCCAGCAGCCCCCACCGGACTAGCGGGGGTGAGACCCAGTACTTC. The chain is built from TRBV7-9 and TRBJ2-5, with TRBD2 identical over 13 bases. Germline CDR1 and CDR2: SEHNR and FQNEAQ (reference sequence). The CDR3 runs to 16 residues. V shed 5 bases, J shed 5 bases, and the junction held 8 bases outside the gene matches.

This clone was counted between two and nine times. The rearrangement links TRBV7-2 to TRBJ2-5; 8 bases are a match to TRBD2. The CDR3 covers 14 residues. Germline V CDR1 and CDR2: SGHTA, FQGNSA. Unmatched junction bases numbered 4, after V lost 3 bases and J lost 4 bases. The CDR3 nucleotides are TGTGCCAGCAGCTTCGGGCTAGCGGGAGAGACCCAGTACTTC. Translating it yields CASSFGLAGETQYF.

This clone was counted between two and nine times. The chain joins TRBV5-1 to TRBJ2-5, with D maybe TRBD2 (6 bases). Per germline, CDR1 SGHRS and CDR2 YFSETQ. With 6 bases removed from V and 4 bases from J, the gap between germline ends came to 13 bases. The CDR3 is 13 amino acids. The CDR3 region has the DNA TGCGCCAGCACCCCGGGGGAGAGAGAGACCCAGTACTTC. It specifies CASTPGERETQYF.

The chain is built from TRBV7-2 and TRBJ1-2, with D uncertain. Germline CDR1 reads SGHTA; CDR2 reads FQGNSA. The CDR3 extends over 13 amino acids. V was trimmed by 6 bases and J by 0 bases, leaving 8 bases between them. The CDR3 region has the DNA TGTGCCAGCAGGAGGGCGTCTAACTATGGCTACACCTTC. Its protein product is CASRRASNYGYTF.

This chain connects TRBV30 to TRBJ2-7; TRBD2 aligns across 11 bases. Germline V gene sequence: CDR1 GTSNPN, CDR2 SVGIG (reference sequence). This CDR3 is 14 amino acids long. J lost 3 bases, V lost 1 base, and 2 bases had no gene match. CDR3 sequence reads: CAWSAGLAVYEQYF. The CDR3, as DNA: TGTGCCTGGAGTGCGGGACTAGCGGTCTACGAGCAGTACTTC.

This clone came up a few times. This chain connects TRBV2 to TRBJ2-7; a possible D gene is TRBD2 (5 bases). In germline, CDR1 is SNHLY, CDR2 FYNNEI. Trimming took off 6 bases at V and 7 bases at J, with 10 bases between the two ends. The CDR3 sequence is 11 residues long. The CDR3 here is CASRIPGEQYF. DNA of the CDR3: TGTGCCAGCAGGATCCCGGGGGAGCAGTACTTC.

The V gene is TRBV19, the J gene TRBJ2-2; the D gene is possibly TRBD1 (5 bases). Trimming cost V 5 bases and J 0 bases, with 10 bases left between them. The CDR3 consists of 15 residues. From germline, CDR1 is LNHDA and CDR2 SQIVND (reference sequence). DNA of the CDR3: TGTGCCAGTAGTGTCTGGGGCGCGAACACCGGGGAGCTGTTTTTT. This gives the protein CASSVWGANTGELFF.

The rearrangement uses TRBV2 and TRBJ2-5, with D possibly matching TRBD1 (5 bases). Germline CDR1 and CDR2: SNHLY and FYNNEI. The V end lost 2 bases, the J end lost 4 bases, and 11 bases lay between the germline ends. This CDR3 is built from 14 residues. The CDR3 DNA is TGTGCCAGCAGTGAACTAGGGGCCCGAGAGACCCAGTACTTC. Its translation: CASSELGARETQYF.

This clone showed up just a few times. This rearrangement joins TRBV18 to TRBJ1-1; a weak D match, TRBD1 (5 bases). This CDR3 contains 15 residues. Germline V gives CDR1 KGHSH, CDR2 LQKENI. Trimming took off 0 bases at V and 5 bases at J, with 13 bases between the two ends. The CDR3 nucleotides read TGTGCCAGCTCACCACCGCGGGGCCTGCGGACTGAAGCTTTCTTT. It yields the protein CASSPPRGLRTEAFF. The whole variable domain, remainder taken from reference TRBV18 and TRBJ1-1, is NAGVMQNPRHLVRRRGQEARLRCSPMKGHSHVYWYRQLPEEGLKFMVYLQKENIIDESGMPKERFSAEFPKEGPSILRIQQVVRGDSAAYFCASSPPRGLRTEAFFGQGTRLTVV.

Only a few counts were recorded for this clone. This chain uses TRBV29-1 with TRBJ1-6, with 9 bases identical to TRBD1. The junction had 11 bases not matched to a gene; V was cut back by 4 bases and J by 4 bases. CDR3 size: 17 residues. The germline V gene encodes CDR1 SQVTM and CDR2 ANQGSEA. Here the CDR3 DNA reads TGCAGCGTTGCGGGGGACAGGGTCCCAATTTATAATTCACCCCTCCACTTT. This sequence encodes CSVAGDRVPIYNSPLHF.

This clone was picked up a small number of times. The chain carries TRBV5-1 and TRBJ2-7, with TRBD1 matching 10 bases. V shed 2 bases and J 4 bases; nucleotides not matched to a gene: 6. The V gene's germline CDR1 is SGHRS and CDR2 YFSETQ. The CDR3 covers 15 residues. The DNA for the CDR3 is TGCGCCAGCAGCTTACTCCGGGACAGGGGATACGAGCAGTACTTC. This encodes CASSLLRDRGYEQYF.

V is TRBV9 and J is TRBJ1-2; the match to TRBD1 covers 7 bases. There are 16 residues in the CDR3. Germline values: CDR1 SGDLS, CDR2 YYNGEE. J gave up 4 bases and V 0 bases, and 9 bases lay outside the gene matches. The CDR3 spells CASSVVPRGEGYGYTF. The CDR3 nucleotides read TGTGCCAGCAGCGTAGTACCCAGGGGGGAAGGCTATGGCTACACCTTC.

This chain joins TRBV19 and TRBJ1-5; tentatively, D is TRBD1 (5 bases). Trimming pared 4 bases from V and 6 bases from J, leaving 19 bases between. This CDR3 is built from 16 residues. Germline V CDR1 and CDR2: LNHDA, SQIVND (reference sequence). The DNA of the CDR3 is TGTGCCAGTAGTACCTTTAGTAGCGGGGCGGGTCAGCCCCAGCATTTT. Its translation: CASSTFSSGAGQPQHF.

There are a few counts of this clone. The chain is built from TRBV7-2 and TRBJ2-7; a possible D gene is TRBD2 (6 bases). Trimming shortened V by 1 base and J by 13 bases, and 20 bases separated the two germline ends. Germline CDR1 reads SGHTA; CDR2 reads FQGNSA. The CDR3 totals 14 residues. The CDR3 region is CASSLGGSGAALYF. CDR3 DNA: TGTGCCAGCAGCTTAGGGGGGTCGGGAGCGGCCTTATACTTC.

CDR3 sequence reads: CSAPLTGEQYF. Written as DNA, the CDR3 is TGCAGTGCGCCCCTGACAGGAGAGCAGTACTTC. This rearrangement joins TRBV20-1 to TRBJ2-7; D might be TRBD1 (6 bases). Germline V gene data show CDR1 as DFQATT and CDR2 as SNEGSKA (reference sequence). This CDR3 is 11 amino acids long. Deletions cut 6 bases from V and 7 bases from J, with 13 bases between.

A few counts support this clone. V gene TRBV28 combines with J gene TRBJ2-7, with 8 bases matching TRBD1. In germline, CDR1 is MDHEN, CDR2 SYDVKM. The CDR3 is made up of 14 amino acids. The V and J ends lost 0 bases and 5 bases, in that order; junction bases with no gene match: 3. The CDR3 sequence: CASSLWDREDEQYF. The CDR3, as DNA: TGTGCCAGCAGTTTATGGGACAGGGAGGACGAGCAGTACTTC.

This clone appeared a few times. The chain couples TRBV25-1 to TRBJ2-5; TRBD1 matches 10 bases. Germline V gene data show CDR1 as MGHDK and CDR2 as SYGVNS. The CDR3 totals 15 residues. V shed 4 bases, J shed 5 bases, and the junction held 7 bases outside the gene matches. The CDR3: CASSAWDRGSETQYF. The CDR3 DNA is TGTGCCAGCAGTGCGTGGGACAGGGGTTCTGAGACCCAGTACTTC.

This clone was seen a handful of times. The J gene is TRBJ1-2, the V gene TRBV29-1; D uncertain. Germline V gene data show CDR1 as SQVTM and CDR2 as ANQGSEA. V was shortened by 2 bases and J by 5 bases, with 6 bases between the two germline ends. The CDR3 has 11 amino acids. The CDR3 reads CSVEFIYGYTF. The CDR3 bases are TGCAGCGTTGAATTTATTTATGGCTACACCTTC.

This chain links TRBV20-1 with TRBJ2-5, with TRBD1 identical over 8 bases. CDR3 size: 11 residues. Trimming at V came to 8 bases and at J to 4 bases, leaving 3 bases not matched to a gene. The germline gives CDR1 DFQATT, CDR2 SNEGSKA (reference sequence). The CDR3 loop reads CSKTGGETQYF. CDR3 DNA: TGCAGTAAAACAGGGGGAGAGACCCAGTACTTC.

This clone was found a few times. The rearrangement uses TRBV19 and TRBJ1-2, with D perhaps matching TRBD1 (6 bases). The V gene's germline CDR1 is LNHDA and CDR2 SQIVND (reference sequence). V was cut by 4 bases and J by 2 bases, with 11 bases left in between. The CDR3 has 14 residues. CDR3 sequence reads: CASSRTDSNYGYTF. The CDR3 DNA sequence: TGTGCCAGTAGTAGGACGGACAGCAACTATGGCTACACCTTC.

This clone was seen a few times. The chain combines TRBV4-1 with TRBJ1-2; D is perhaps TRBD1 (6 bases). In germline, CDR1 is MGHRA, CDR2 YSYEKL. The V end was cut by 4 bases, the J end by 7 bases, with 16 bases between. The CDR3 covers 14 residues. The chain's CDR3 is CASSLRTGLRGYTF. The DNA of the CDR3 is TGCGCCAGCAGCCTAAGAACAGGGTTACGTGGCTACACCTTC.

This clone was recorded a few times. V and J are TRBV6-5 and TRBJ2-5; TRBD2 agrees at 7 bases. The CDR3 covers 12 residues. Unmatched junction bases numbered 2, after V lost 5 bases and J lost 5 bases. The germline V gene encodes CDR1 MNHEY and CDR2 SVGAGI. The CDR3: CASSSSGETQYF. Written as DNA, the CDR3 is TGTGCCAGCAGTAGTAGCGGGGAGACCCAGTACTTC.

This chain links TRBV7-8 with TRBJ2-1, with TRBD1 matching 8 bases. The CDR3 has 14 residues. Germline lookup yields CDR1 SGHVS and CDR2 FQNEAQ. V was clipped by 5 bases and J by 8 bases; unmatched bases: 8. CDR3 residues: CASSDRDRRHEQFF. Written as DNA, the CDR3 is TGTGCCAGCAGCGACCGGGACAGGAGGCATGAGCAGTTCTTC.

The V call is TRBV5-6, the J call TRBJ2-1; a possible D gene is TRBD1 (5 bases). This CDR3 has 10 amino acids. Germline V gene data show CDR1 as SGHDT and CDR2 as YYEEEE. Trimming pared 4 bases from V and 10 bases from J, leaving 6 bases between. This CDR3 is CASSPGEQFF. CDR3 bases: TGTGCCAGCAGCCCAGGGGAGCAGTTCTTC.

This clone turned up a few times. The rearrangement links TRBV18 to TRBJ1-2; 10 nucleotides match TRBD1. Germline CDR1 reads KGHSH; CDR2 reads LQKENI. After removal of 3 bases from V and 6 bases from J, the junction contained 7 bases not matched to a gene. The length of the CDR3 is 15 residues. The CDR3: CASSPAGQGSHGYTF. The DNA for the CDR3 is TGTGCCAGCTCACCCGCGGGACAGGGGTCCCATGGCTACACCTTC.

This clone was counted only a few times. This chain links TRBV9 with TRBJ2-3; D is ambiguous. The CDR3 totals 14 residues. The germline V gene has CDR1 SGDLS and CDR2 YYNGEE. V was shortened by 1 base and J by 1 base, with 7 bases between the two germline ends. CDR3 protein: CASSVTRGTDTQYF. CDR3 DNA: TGTGCCAGCAGCGTAACCCGGGGCACAGATACGCAGTATTTT. Complete variable domain (other parts from reference TRBV9 and TRBJ2-3): DSGVTQTPKHLITATGQRVTLRCSPRSGDLSVYWYQQSLDQGLQFLIQYYNGEERAKGNILERFSAQQFPDLHSELNLSSLELGDSALYFCASSVTRGTDTQYFGPGTRLTVL.

The sample holds a few counts of this clone. V gene TRBV2 combines with J gene TRBJ2-1; perhaps TRBD1 as D (6 bases). V was cut by 4 bases and J by 7 bases, with 14 bases left in between. This CDR3 has 14 residues. Looked up from germline, CDR1 is SNHLY and CDR2 is FYNNEI. The CDR3 nucleotides read TGTGCCAGCAGTGTTAACAGGGCCAGGAATGAGCAGTTCTTC. Protein product: CASSVNRARNEQFF.